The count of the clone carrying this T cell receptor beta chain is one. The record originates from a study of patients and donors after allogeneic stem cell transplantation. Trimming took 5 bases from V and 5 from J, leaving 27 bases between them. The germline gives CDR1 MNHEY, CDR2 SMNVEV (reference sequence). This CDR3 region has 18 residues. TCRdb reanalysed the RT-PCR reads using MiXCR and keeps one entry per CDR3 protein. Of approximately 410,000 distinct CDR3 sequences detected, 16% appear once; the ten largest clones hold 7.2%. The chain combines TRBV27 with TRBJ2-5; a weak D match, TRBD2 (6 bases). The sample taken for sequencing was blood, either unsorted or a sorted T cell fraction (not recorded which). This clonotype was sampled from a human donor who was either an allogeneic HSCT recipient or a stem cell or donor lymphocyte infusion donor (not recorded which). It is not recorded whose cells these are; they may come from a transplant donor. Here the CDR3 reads CASSPYPPSGGVGETQYF. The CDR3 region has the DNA TGTGCCAGCAGTCCATATCCCCCATCGGGCGGGGTGGGGGAGACCCAGTACTTC.